This is a list of T cell receptor beta chains from one sample in a study of shared clonotypes between healthy human individuals. Assay used: immunoSEQ multiplex PCR; TCRdb lists only in-frame clones, some missing. The top ten hold 34% of the sample, which has approximately 640,000 clones, around 91% seen once. The sequenced sample was memory CD8+ T cells from PBMCs. The receptor source for this set is a young man in good health. Some clones in this sample may be carry-over from other donors' samples. Each CDR3 is given with its conserved first and last residue. Each record gives: D gene, clone size, J gene, V gene, CDR3 protein, CDR3 DNA. The D gene is left open where the match is weak. Some rows mark clone size as missing; the rest say once, few, many or name a class of expanded clone.

D: TRBD2
size: .
J: TRBJ2-1
V: TRBV5-4
CDR3: CASSSRLAGGSYNEQFF
DNA: TGTGCCAGCAGCTCCAGACTAGCGGGAGGATCCTACAATGAGCAGTTCTTC

D: .
size: .
J: TRBJ2-2
V: TRBV6-1
CDR3: CASSEVWGNTGELFF
DNA: TGTGCCAGCAGTGAAGTATGGGGGAACACCGGGGAGCTGTTTTTT

D: .
size: .
J: TRBJ2-2
V: TRBV19
CDR3: CASSILRTADGELFF
DNA: TGTGCCAGTAGTATTCTCCGAACAGCGGACGGGGAGCTGTTTTTT

D: TRBD1
size: .
J: TRBJ1-2
V: TRBV5-6
CDR3: CASSQILQGGYGYTF
DNA: TGTGCCAGCAGTCAGATCCTACAGGGGGGATATGGCTACACCTTC

D: .
size: once
J: TRBJ2-1
V: TRBV9
CDR3: CASSLKIGEQFF
DNA: TGTGCCAGCAGCCTAAAAATTGGTGAGCAGTTCTTC

D: .
size: .
J: TRBJ1-2
V: TRBV5-1
CDR3: CASSSRTYGYTF
DNA: TGCGCCAGCAGCTCCAGGACCTATGGCTACACCTTC

D: TRBD2
size: .
J: TRBJ2-7
V: TRBV10-3
CDR3: CAISDLAASYEQYF
DNA: TGTGCCATCAGTGACCTAGCGGCTTCCTACGAGCAGTACTTC

D: .
size: few
J: TRBJ1-1
V: TRBV30
CDR3: CAWSSQGLNTEAFF
DNA: TGTGCCTGGAGTAGCCAGGGGTTGAACACTGAAGCTTTCTTT

D: .
size: .
J: TRBJ2-7
V: TRBV27
CDR3: CASGSGFPQMLGSYEQYF
DNA: TGTGCCAGCGGCAGTGGGTTTCCCCAAATGCTGGGCTCCTACGAGCAGTACTTC

D: TRBD1
size: .
J: TRBJ2-7
V: TRBV6-5
CDR3: CASSYWTGGYEQYF
DNA: TGTGCCAGCAGTTACTGGACAGGAGGCTACGAGCAGTACTTC

D: .
size: .
J: TRBJ2-7
V: TRBV7-8
CDR3: CASSPMALSSYEQYF
DNA: TGTGCCAGCAGCCCAATGGCTCTAAGCTCCTACGAGCAGTACTTC

D: .
size: .
J: TRBJ1-2
V: TRBV19
CDR3: CASSPQVLGYGYTF
DNA: TGTGCCAGTAGCCCCCAGGTTCTTGGTTATGGCTACACCTTC

D: .
size: .
J: TRBJ1-3
V: TRBV28
CDR3: CASSPLQGLSGNTIYF
DNA: TGTGCCAGCAGTCCTCTACAGGGACTCTCTGGAAACACCATATATTTT

D: TRBD1
size: once
J: TRBJ2-6
V: TRBV5-8
CDR3: CASSFPLGQGAGANVLTF
DNA: TGTGCCAGCAGCTTTCCCCTCGGACAGGGGGCTGGGGCCAACGTCCTGACTTTC

D: TRBD2
size: .
J: TRBJ2-3
V: TRBV28
CDR3: CASSLRLAGFTDTQYF
DNA: TGTGCCAGCAGTCTACGACTAGCGGGGTTCACAGATACGCAGTATTTT

D: .
size: .
J: TRBJ1-1
V: TRBV14
CDR3: CASSQEVGRMTEAFF
DNA: TGTGCCAGCAGCCAAGAAGTCGGGAGAATGACTGAAGCTTTCTTT

D: .
size: once
J: TRBJ1-2
V: TRBV7-9
CDR3: CASSSVHRGDGYTF
DNA: TGTGCCAGCAGCTCGGTACATCGAGGGGATGGCTACACCTTC

D: .
size: .
J: TRBJ2-1
V: TRBV7-9
CDR3: CASSSRERYNEQFF
DNA: TGTGCCAGCAGCTCCCGGGAGAGGTACAATGAGCAGTTCTTC

D: .
size: .
J: TRBJ2-7
V: TRBV27
CDR3: CASSHQGDWSGEQYF
DNA: TGTGCCAGCAGCCACCAGGGGGACTGGTCTGGGGAGCAGTACTTC

D: TRBD1
size: .
J: TRBJ2-3
V: TRBV4-3
CDR3: CASSRKTGGTDTQYF
DNA: TGCGCCAGCAGCCGCAAGACAGGGGGCACAGATACGCAGTATTTT

D: TRBD2
size: .
J: TRBJ2-1
V: TRBV5-1
CDR3: CASSLEFPGGLYNEQFF
DNA: TGCGCCAGCAGCTTGGAGTTTCCGGGGGGACTATACAATGAGCAGTTCTTC

D: .
size: .
J: TRBJ1-1
V: TRBV10-3
CDR3: CAISELGTEAFF
DNA: TGTGCCATCAGTGAGTTGGGCACTGAAGCTTTCTTT

D: .
size: .
J: TRBJ2-1
V: TRBV14
CDR3: CASSLTRLTYNEQFF
DNA: TGTGCCAGCAGCCTAACCCGGCTCACGTACAATGAGCAGTTCTTC

D: TRBD2
size: .
J: TRBJ2-7
V: TRBV5-1
CDR3: CASSLTGLAGKGYEQYF
DNA: TGCGCCAGCAGCTTGACGGGACTAGCGGGAAAAGGCTACGAGCAGTACTTC

D: .
size: .
J: TRBJ1-1
V: TRBV7-9
CDR3: CASSPLGEGEQNTEAFF
DNA: TGTGCCAGCAGCCCACTCGGGGAGGGGGAGCAGAACACTGAAGCTTTCTTT

D: .
size: .
J: TRBJ2-7
V: TRBV28
CDR3: CASSDAREEQYF
DNA: TGTGCCAGCAGTGACGCCCGGGAAGAGCAGTACTTC

D: .
size: .
J: TRBJ2-7
V: TRBV15
CDR3: CATSRDFIEIAVSSYEQYF
DNA: TGTGCCACCAGCAGAGATTTTATTGAGATAGCCGTAAGCTCCTACGAGCAGTACTTC

D: TRBD2
size: .
J: TRBJ2-1
V: TRBV10-2
CDR3: CASRVSGLSSYNEQFF
DNA: TGCGCCAGCAGGGTTAGCGGGCTGAGCTCCTACAATGAGCAGTTCTTC

D: .
size: .
J: TRBJ1-2
V: TRBV5-1
CDR3: CASSLGGLDGYTF
DNA: TGCGCCAGCAGCTTGGGAGGGTTGGATGGCTACACCTTC

D: .
size: .
J: TRBJ2-1
V: TRBV7-8
CDR3: CASSLELDHYNEQFF
DNA: TGTGCCAGCAGCTTAGAACTAGACCACTACAATGAGCAGTTCTTC

D: .
size: .
J: TRBJ1-1
V: TRBV28
CDR3: CASSLNRGPAEAFF
DNA: TGTGCCAGCAGTTTAAATCGGGGGCCGGCTGAAGCTTTCTTT

D: .
size: .
J: TRBJ1-3
V: TRBV10-3
CDR3: CAISLPEGSAAHGNTIYF
DNA: TGTGCCATCAGTCTACCGGAGGGGTCGGCAGCCCACGGAAACACCATATATTTT

D: .
size: .
J: TRBJ1-5
V: TRBV27
CDR3: CASRVGQGLGQPQHF
DNA: TGTGCCAGCAGAGTGGGGCAGGGGTTGGGTCAGCCCCAGCATTTT

D: TRBD2
size: .
J: TRBJ2-5
V: TRBV27
CDR3: CASSLLGGRAETQYF
DNA: TGTGCCAGCAGTTTATTAGGCGGGAGGGCGGAGACCCAGTACTTC

D: .
size: once
J: TRBJ1-5
V: TRBV5-3
CDR3: CARSLCRTERISNQPQHF
DNA: TGTGCCAGAAGCTTGTGTAGGACTGAACGGATTAGCAATCAGCCCCAGCATTTT

D: .
size: many
J: TRBJ1-5
V: TRBV28
CDR3: CASSFFGSWGNQPQHF
DNA: TGTGCCAGCAGTTTCTTCGGGTCCTGGGGAAATCAGCCCCAGCATTTT

D: TRBD2
size: .
J: TRBJ2-7
V: TRBV6-5
CDR3: CASSYGTSGNYEQYF
DNA: TGTGCCAGCAGTTACGGAACTAGCGGGAACTACGAGCAGTACTTC

D: TRBD2
size: .
J: TRBJ2-5
V: TRBV7-8
CDR3: CASSLAWRETSGQETQYF
DNA: TGTGCCAGCAGCTTAGCCTGGCGGGAGACTAGCGGACAAGAGACCCAGTACTTC

D: TRBD2
size: many
J: TRBJ2-7
V: TRBV7-9
CDR3: CASSLASGSSYEQYF
DNA: TGTGCCAGCAGCTTGGCCAGCGGGAGCTCCTACGAGCAGTACTTC

D: TRBD1
size: .
J: TRBJ2-1
V: TRBV25-1
CDR3: CASRMGQGMIF
DNA: TGTGCCAGCAGGATGGGACAGGGGATGATCTTC

D: .
size: .
J: TRBJ2-5
V: TRBV15
CDR3: CATSRRPRDRKETQYF
DNA: TGTGCCACCAGCCGTAGACCCCGGGACCGTAAAGAGACCCAGTACTTC

D: TRBD1
size: .
J: TRBJ1-3
V: TRBV2
CDR3: CASRNLRQGDPSDTIYF
DNA: TGTGCCAGCAGGAACCTAAGACAGGGGGACCCTTCGGACACCATATATTTT

D: TRBD2
size: .
J: TRBJ2-3
V: TRBV28
CDR3: CATLFLAGRGDTQYF
DNA: TGTGCCACCCTTTTCCTAGCGGGCCGCGGAGATACGCAGTATTTT

D: .
size: .
J: TRBJ1-4
V: TRBV7-9
CDR3: CASSTYRETNEKLFF
DNA: TGTGCCAGCAGCACCTACAGGGAGACTAATGAAAAACTGTTTTTT

D: .
size: .
J: TRBJ2-7
V: TRBV6-1
CDR3: CASTPVGKSSYEQYF
DNA: TGTGCCAGCACGCCGGTGGGGAAAAGTTCCTACGAGCAGTACTTC

D: .
size: .
J: TRBJ2-3
V: TRBV10-2
CDR3: CASSESRSGTDTQYF
DNA: TGCGCCAGCAGTGAGTCGCGGTCTGGCACAGATACGCAGTATTTT

D: TRBD2
size: .
J: TRBJ2-1
V: TRBV28
CDR3: CASRPGTSVYNEQFF
DNA: TGTGCCAGCAGGCCCGGGACTAGCGTATACAATGAGCAGTTCTTC

D: .
size: once
J: TRBJ1-5
V: TRBV11-2
CDR3: CASSLGAGGNQPQHF
DNA: TGTGCCAGCAGCTTAGGCGCAGGGGGCAATCAGCCCCAGCATTTT

D: .
size: .
J: TRBJ2-7
V: TRBV11-2
CDR3: CASRLGTNSEQYF
DNA: TGTGCCAGCAGGCTCGGCACTAACAGCGAGCAGTACTTC

D: .
size: .
J: TRBJ2-5
V: TRBV9
CDR3: CASSVGLHPGGRETQYF
DNA: TGTGCCAGCAGCGTAGGGTTGCACCCCGGCGGGCGGGAGACCCAGTACTTC

D: .
size: .
J: TRBJ1-2
V: TRBV6-5
CDR3: CASSYSEGYGYTF
DNA: TGTGCCAGCAGTTACTCGGAGGGCTATGGCTACACCTTC

D: .
size: .
J: TRBJ2-7
V: TRBV27
CDR3: CASSFWGPLSYEQYF
DNA: TGTGCCAGCAGTTTCTGGGGGCCCCTCTCCTACGAGCAGTACTTC

D: TRBD2
size: .
J: TRBJ2-7
V: TRBV6-1
CDR3: CASSAPGGEAYEQYF
DNA: TGTGCCAGCAGTGCTCCCGGGGGGGAGGCCTACGAGCAGTACTTC

D: .
size: .
J: TRBJ2-1
V: TRBV27
CDR3: CASSLGTGYNEQFF
DNA: TGTGCCAGCAGTTTAGGTACGGGCTACAATGAGCAGTTCTTC

D: TRBD2
size: .
J: TRBJ2-3
V: TRBV11-3
CDR3: CASSFYGPSGSGSDTQYF
DNA: TGTGCCAGCAGCTTCTATGGTCCTAGCGGGAGTGGTTCAGATACGCAGTATTTT

D: .
size: .
J: TRBJ1-1
V: TRBV6-4
CDR3: CASSRDTNTEAFF
DNA: TGTGCCAGCAGCCGCGACACGAACACTGAAGCTTTCTTT